This T cell receptor (beta chain) was retrieved from a study of T cell responses to AZD1222 COVID-19 vaccine. General study results and limits: Spike was spanned by vaccine-associated CD4 TCRs, with dominance at 160-218 and 743-854. The study reported that nearly half of spike-specific TCRs target unmutated variant regions.

Germline assignment: CDR1 LNHNV and CDR2 YYDKDF (reference sequence). This CDR3 has 12 amino acids. V was cut by 0 bases and J by 7 bases, with 6 bases left in between. For this clone: The target antigen is unknown.

The table came from immunoSEQ multiplex PCR; TCRdb's copy has only in-frame clones and leaves some out. The sample lists 120,000 or so clones; about nine tenths were seen once. The material sequenced was peripheral blood, taken on day 0 of AZD1222 vaccination. The receptor was derived from an adult in good health. The chain is built from TRBV15 and TRBJ1-2, with D unclear. The CDR3 loop reads CATSRDSSGYTF. CDR3 DNA: TGTGCCACCAGCAGAGATTCCTCTGGCTACACCTTC.